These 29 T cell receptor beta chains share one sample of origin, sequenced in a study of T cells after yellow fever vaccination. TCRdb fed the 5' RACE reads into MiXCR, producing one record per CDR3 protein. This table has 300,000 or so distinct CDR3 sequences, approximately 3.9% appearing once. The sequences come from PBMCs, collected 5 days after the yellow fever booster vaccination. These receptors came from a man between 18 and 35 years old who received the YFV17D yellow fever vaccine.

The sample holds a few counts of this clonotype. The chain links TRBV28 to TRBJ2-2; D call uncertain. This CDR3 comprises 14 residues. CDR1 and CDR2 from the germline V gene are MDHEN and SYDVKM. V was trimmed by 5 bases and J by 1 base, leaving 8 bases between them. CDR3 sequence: CASSVLMNTGELFF. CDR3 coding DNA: TGTGCCAGCAGTGTCCTCATGAACACCGGGGAGCTGTTTTTT.

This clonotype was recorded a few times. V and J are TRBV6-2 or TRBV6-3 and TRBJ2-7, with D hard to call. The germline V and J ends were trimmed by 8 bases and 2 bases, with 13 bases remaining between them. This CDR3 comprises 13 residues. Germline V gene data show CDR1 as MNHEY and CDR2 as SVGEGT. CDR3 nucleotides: TGTGCCAGCCGTAAGTGGGCGACCTACGAGCAGTACGTC. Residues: CASRKWATYEQYV.

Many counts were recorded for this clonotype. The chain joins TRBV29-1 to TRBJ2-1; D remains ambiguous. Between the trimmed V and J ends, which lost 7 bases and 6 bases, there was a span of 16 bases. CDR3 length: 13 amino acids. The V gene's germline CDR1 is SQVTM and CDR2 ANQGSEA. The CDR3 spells CSGVSVRSNEQFF. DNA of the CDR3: TGCAGCGGTGTTTCGGTTAGGAGCAATGAGCAGTTCTTC.

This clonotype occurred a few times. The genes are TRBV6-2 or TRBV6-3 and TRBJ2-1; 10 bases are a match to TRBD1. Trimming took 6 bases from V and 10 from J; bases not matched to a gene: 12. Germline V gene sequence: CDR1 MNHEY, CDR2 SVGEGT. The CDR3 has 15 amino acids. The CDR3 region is CASRKNRDRGTEQFF. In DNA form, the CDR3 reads TGTGCCAGCAGGAAAAACCGGGACAGGGGTACCGAGCAGTTCTTC.

The CDR3 spells CAISDSTQYF. The CDR3 coding sequence is TGTGCCATCAGTGACAGTACGCAGTATTTT. J is TRBJ2-3 and V is TRBV10-3; D gene ambiguous. This CDR3 is built from 10 residues. Germline V lookup: CDR1 ENHRY, CDR2 SYGVKD. V was trimmed by 3 bases and J by 8 bases, leaving 3 bases between them.

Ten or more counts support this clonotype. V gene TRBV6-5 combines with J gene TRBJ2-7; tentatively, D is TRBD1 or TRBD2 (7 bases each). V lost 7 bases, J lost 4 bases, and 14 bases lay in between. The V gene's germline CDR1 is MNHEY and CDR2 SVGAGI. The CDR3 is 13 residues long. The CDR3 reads CASTDREGYEQYF. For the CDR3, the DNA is TGTGCCAGCACCGACAGGGAGGGGTACGAGCAGTACTTC.

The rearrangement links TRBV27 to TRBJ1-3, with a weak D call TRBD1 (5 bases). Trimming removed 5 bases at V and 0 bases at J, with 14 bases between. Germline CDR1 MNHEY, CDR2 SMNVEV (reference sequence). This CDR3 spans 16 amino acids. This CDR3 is CASSANRFLSGNTIYF. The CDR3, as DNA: TGTGCCAGCAGTGCCAACAGGTTCCTCTCTGGAAACACCATATATTTT.

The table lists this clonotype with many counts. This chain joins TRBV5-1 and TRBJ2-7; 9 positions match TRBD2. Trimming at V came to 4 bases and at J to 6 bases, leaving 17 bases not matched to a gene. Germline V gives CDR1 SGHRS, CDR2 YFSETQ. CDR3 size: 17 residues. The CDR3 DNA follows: TGCGCCAGCAGCGAGATAGATTTAGCGGGGGTCAAGCTCGAGCAGTACGTC. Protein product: CASSEIDLAGVKLEQYV.

The chain's CDR3 is CSAREFGGYNEQFF. For the CDR3, the DNA is TGCAGTGCTAGAGAGTTTGGGGGTTACAATGAGCAGTTCTTC. The chain joins TRBV20-1 to TRBJ2-1, with D perhaps given as TRBD1 or TRBD2 (5 bases each). V lost 0 bases, J lost 4 bases, and 10 bases lay in between. The CDR3 has 14 amino acids. Germline V gene data show CDR1 as DFQATT and CDR2 as SNEGSKA (reference sequence).

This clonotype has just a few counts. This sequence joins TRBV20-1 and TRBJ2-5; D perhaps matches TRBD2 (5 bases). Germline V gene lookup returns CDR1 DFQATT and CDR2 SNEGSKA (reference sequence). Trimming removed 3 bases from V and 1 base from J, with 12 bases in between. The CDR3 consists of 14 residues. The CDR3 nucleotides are TGCAGTGCTAGGCTTTACGGGGTCCAAGAGACCCAGTACTTC. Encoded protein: CSARLYGVQETQYF.

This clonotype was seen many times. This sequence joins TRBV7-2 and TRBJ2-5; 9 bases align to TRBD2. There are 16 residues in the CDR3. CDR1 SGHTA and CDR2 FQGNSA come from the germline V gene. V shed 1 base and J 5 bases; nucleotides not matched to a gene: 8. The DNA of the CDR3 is TGTGCCAGCAGCTTAGGTAGCGGGGGTTTGTATGAGACCCAGTACTTC. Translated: CASSLGSGGLYETQYF.

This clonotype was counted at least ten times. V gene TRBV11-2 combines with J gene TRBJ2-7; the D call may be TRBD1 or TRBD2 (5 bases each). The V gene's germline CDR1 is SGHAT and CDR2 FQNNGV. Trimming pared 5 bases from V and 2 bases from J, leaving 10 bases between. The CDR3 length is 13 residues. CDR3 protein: CASSQGRPYEQYF. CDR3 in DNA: TGTGCCAGCAGCCAGGGACGGCCCTACGAGCAGTACTTC.

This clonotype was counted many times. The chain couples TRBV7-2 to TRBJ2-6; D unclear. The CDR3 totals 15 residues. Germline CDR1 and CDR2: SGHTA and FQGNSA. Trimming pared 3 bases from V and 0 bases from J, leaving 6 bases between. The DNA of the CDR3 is TGTGCCAGCAGCTTCACAAGCTCTGGGGCCAACGTCCTGACTTTC. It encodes CASSFTSSGANVLTF.

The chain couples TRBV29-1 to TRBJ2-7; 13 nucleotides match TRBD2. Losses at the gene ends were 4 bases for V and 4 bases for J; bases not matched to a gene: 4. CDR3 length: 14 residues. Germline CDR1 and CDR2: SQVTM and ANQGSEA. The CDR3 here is CSVGRLAGGYEQYV. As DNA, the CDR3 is TGCAGCGTTGGAAGACTAGCGGGGGGATACGAGCAGTACGTC.

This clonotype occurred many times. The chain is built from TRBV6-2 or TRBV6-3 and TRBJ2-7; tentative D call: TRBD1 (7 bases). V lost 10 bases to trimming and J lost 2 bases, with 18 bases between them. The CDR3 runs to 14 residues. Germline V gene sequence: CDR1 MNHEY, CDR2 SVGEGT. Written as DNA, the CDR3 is TGTGCCACGGGTGGCAGGGGGGACCCCTACGAGCAGTACGTC. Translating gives CATGGRGDPYEQYV.

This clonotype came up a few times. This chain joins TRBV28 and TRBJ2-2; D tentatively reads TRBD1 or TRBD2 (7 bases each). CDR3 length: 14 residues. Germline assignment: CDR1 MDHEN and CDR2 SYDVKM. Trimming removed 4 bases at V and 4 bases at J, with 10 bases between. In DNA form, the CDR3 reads TGTGCCAGCAGTTCAGGGGGGGTCACCGGGGAGCTGTTTTTT. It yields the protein CASSSGGVTGELFF.

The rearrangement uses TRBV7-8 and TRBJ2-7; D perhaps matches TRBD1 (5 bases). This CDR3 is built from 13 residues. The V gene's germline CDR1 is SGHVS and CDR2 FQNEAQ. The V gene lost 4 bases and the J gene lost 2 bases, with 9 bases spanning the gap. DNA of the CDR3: TGTGCCAGCAGCTATTCAGGGACCTACGAGCAGTACGTC. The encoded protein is CASSYSGTYEQYV.

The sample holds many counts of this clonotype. Here the CDR3 reads CASSIGGALQWEQFF. The DNA for the CDR3 is TGTGCCAGCAGCATCGGGGGGGCCCTACAATGGGAGCAGTTCTTC. V is TRBV6-2 or TRBV6-3 and J is TRBJ2-1; 8 bases agree with TRBD2. The length of the CDR3 is 15 residues. J lost 10 bases, V lost 6 bases, and 14 bases had no gene match. Germline-derived CDR1 and CDR2 are MNHEY and SVGEGT.

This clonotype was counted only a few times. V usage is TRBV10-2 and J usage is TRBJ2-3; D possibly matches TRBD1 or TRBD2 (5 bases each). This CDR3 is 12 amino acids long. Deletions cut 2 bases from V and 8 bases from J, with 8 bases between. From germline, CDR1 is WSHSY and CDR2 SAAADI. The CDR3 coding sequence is TGCGCCAGCAGTGAGGGTGGGGGTACGCAGTATTTT. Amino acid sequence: CASSEGGGTQYF.

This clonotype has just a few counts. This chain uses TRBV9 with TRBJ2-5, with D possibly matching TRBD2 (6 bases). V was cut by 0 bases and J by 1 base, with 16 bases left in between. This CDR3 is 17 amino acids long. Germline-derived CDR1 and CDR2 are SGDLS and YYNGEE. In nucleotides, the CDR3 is TGTGCCAGCAGCGTAGCGGGAGAGTGGGGTTTCCAAGAGACCCAGTACTTC. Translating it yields CASSVAGEWGFQETQYF.

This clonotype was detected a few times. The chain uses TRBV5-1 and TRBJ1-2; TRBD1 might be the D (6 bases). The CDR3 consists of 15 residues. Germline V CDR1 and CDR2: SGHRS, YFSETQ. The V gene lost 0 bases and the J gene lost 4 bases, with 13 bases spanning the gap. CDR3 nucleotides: TGCGCCAGCAGCTTGGCTGGGGGGCGCGGCTATGGCTACACCTTC. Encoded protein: CASSLAGGRGYGYTF. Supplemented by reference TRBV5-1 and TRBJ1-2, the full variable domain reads KAGVTQTPRYLIKTRGQQVTLSCSPISGHRSVSWYQQTPGQGLQFLFEYFSETQRNKGNFPGRFSGRQFSNSRSEMNVSTLELGDSALYLCASSLAGGRGYGYTFGSGTRLTVV.

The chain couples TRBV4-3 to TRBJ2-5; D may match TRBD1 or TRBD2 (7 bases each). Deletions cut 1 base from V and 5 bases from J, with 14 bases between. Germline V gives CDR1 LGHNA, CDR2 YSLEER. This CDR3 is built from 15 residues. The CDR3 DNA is TGCGCCAGCAGCCAAGCCCCTCAGGGGGGGGAGACCCAGTACTTC. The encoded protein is CASSQAPQGGETQYF.

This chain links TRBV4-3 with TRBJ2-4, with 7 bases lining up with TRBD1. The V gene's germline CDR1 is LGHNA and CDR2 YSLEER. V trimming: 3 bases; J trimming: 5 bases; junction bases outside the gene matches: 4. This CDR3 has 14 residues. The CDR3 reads CASSHGDRQNIQYF. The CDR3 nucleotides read TGCGCCAGCAGCCACGGGGACAGACAAAACATTCAGTACTTC.

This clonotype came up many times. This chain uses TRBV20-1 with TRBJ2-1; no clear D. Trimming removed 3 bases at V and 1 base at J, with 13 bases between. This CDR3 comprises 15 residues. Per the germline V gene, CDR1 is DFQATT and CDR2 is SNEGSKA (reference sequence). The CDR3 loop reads CSASRTGSSYNEQFF. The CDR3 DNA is TGCAGTGCTAGTCGAACCGGGTCGTCCTACAATGAGCAGTTCTTC.

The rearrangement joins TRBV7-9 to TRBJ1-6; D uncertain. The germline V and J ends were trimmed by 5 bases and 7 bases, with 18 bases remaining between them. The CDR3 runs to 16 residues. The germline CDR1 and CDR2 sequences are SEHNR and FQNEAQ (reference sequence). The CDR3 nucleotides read TGTGCCAGCAGCCCGCCAAGAGTACTGGGGAATTCACCCCTCCACTTT. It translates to CASSPPRVLGNSPLHF. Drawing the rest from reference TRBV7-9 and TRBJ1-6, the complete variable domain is DTGVSQNPRHKITKRGQNVTFRCDPISEHNRLYWYRQTLGQGPEFLTYFQNEAQLEKSRLLSDRFSAERPKGSFSTLEIQRTEQGDSAMYLCASSPPRVLGNSPLHFGNGTRLTVT.

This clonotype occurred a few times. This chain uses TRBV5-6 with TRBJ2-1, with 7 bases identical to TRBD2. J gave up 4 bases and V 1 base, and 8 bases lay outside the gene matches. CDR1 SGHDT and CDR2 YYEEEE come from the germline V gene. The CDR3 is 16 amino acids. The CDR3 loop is CASSLNPAGVYNEQFF. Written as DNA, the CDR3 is TGTGCCAGCAGCTTGAACCCCGCGGGGGTGTACAATGAGCAGTTCTTC.

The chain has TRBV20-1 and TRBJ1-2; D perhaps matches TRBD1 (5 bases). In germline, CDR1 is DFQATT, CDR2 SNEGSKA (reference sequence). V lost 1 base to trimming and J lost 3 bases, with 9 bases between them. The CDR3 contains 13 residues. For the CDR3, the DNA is TGCAGTGCTAGAGGAACGGGGGACTATGGCTACACCTTC. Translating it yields CSARGTGDYGYTF.

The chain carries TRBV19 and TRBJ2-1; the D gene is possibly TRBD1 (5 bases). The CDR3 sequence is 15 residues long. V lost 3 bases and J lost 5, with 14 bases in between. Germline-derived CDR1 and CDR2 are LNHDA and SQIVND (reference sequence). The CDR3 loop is CASSISAGNHNEQFF. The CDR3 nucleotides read TGTGCCAGTAGTATCTCGGCAGGGAATCACAATGAGCAGTTCTTC.

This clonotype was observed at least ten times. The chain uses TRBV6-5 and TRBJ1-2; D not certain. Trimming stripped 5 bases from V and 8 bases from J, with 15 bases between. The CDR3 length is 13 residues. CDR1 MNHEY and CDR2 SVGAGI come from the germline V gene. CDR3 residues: CASSPPGRRGYTF. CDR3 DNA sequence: TGTGCCAGCAGTCCCCCGGGGAGGAGAGGCTACACCTTC.